This TCR beta chain originates from a study of identical twins. Study observations and caveats: Conclusions were based on cross-sectional statistical analysis, without following the same donors. Abundant beta clonotypes from cord blood bore fewer insertions; memory repertoires lacked this pattern.

This clonotype has a handful of counts. Its antigen is not known. TCRdb re-derived calls from the 5' RACE reads in MiXCR, one entry per CDR3 protein. The repertoire has roughly 490,000 distinct CDR3 sequences, roughly an eighth of them found once; the top ten carry approximately 0.98%. These data were also filed under a second study, of yellow fever vaccine responses in identical twins.

The sequenced material came from CD4+ T cells sorted from blood. The sequence was obtained from a woman aged 18-29 years in good health.

CDR3: CAWTTNEKLFF. In DNA, the CDR3 is TGTGCCTGGACCACTAATGAAAAACTGTTTTTT. The rearrangement uses TRBV30 and TRBJ1-4; no firm D call. Germline CDR1 is GTSNPN and CDR2 is SVGIG (reference sequence). The CDR3 sequence is 11 residues long. Trimming removed 4 bases at V and 2 bases at J, with 2 bases between.